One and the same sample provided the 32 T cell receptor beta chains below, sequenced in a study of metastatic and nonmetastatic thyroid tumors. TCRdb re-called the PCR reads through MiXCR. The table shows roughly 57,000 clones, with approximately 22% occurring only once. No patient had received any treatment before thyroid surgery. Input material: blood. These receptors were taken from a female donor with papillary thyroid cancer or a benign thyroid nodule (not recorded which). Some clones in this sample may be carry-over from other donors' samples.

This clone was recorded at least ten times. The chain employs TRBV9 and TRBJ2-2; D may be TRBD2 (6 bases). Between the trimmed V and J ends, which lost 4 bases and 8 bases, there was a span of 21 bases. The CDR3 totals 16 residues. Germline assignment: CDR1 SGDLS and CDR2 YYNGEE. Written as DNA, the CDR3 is TGTGCCAGCAGCCCTACTAGCCTGAGGGACGGGGGGGAGCTGTTTTTT. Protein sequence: CASSPTSLRDGGELFF.

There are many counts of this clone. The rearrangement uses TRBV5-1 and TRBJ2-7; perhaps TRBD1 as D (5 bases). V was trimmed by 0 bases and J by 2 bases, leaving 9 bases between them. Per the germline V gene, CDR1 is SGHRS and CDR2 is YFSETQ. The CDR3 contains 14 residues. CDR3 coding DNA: TGCGCCAGCAGCTTGGCAGGGTTTCCCTACGAGCAGTACTTC. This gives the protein CASSLAGFPYEQYF. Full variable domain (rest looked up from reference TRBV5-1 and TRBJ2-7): KAGVTQTPRYLIKTRGQQVTLSCSPISGHRSVSWYQQTPGQGLQFLFEYFSETQRNKGNFPGRFSGRQFSNSRSEMNVSTLELGDSALYLCASSLAGFPYEQYFGPGTRLTVT.

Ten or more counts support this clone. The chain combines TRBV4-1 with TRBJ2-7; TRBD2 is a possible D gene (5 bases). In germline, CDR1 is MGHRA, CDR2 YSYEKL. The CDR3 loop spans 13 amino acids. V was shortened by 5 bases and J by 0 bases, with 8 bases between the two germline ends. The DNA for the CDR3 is TGCGCCAGCAGCGGGGAGAGCTCCTACGAGCAGTACTTC. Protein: CASSGESSYEQYF.

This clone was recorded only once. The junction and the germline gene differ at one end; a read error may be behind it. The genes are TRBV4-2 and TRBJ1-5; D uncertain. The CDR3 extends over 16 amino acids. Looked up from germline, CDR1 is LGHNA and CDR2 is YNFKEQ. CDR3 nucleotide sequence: TGTGCAAGCAGCCAAGGCCTGTCAGGTGTTAATAAGCCCCAGCATTTT. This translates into CASSQGLSGVNKPQHF.

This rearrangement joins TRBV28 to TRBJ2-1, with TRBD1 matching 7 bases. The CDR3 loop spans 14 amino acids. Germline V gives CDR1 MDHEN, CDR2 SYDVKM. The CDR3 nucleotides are TGTGAAAGCAGAACAGGGGTAGGGCACAATGAGCAGTTCTTC. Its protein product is CESRTGVGHNEQFF.

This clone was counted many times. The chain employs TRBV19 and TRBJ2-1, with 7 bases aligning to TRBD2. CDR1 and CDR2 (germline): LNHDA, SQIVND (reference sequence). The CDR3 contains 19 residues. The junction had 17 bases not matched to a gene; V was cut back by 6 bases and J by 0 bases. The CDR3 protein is CASSPPFPLRGSSYNEQFF. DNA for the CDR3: TGTGCCAGTAGCCCCCCATTCCCCCTTCGCGGGAGCTCCTACAATGAGCAGTTCTTC. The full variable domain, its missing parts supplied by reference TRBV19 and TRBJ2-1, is DGGITQSPKYLFRKEGQNVTLSCEQNLNHDAMYWYRQDPGQGLRLIYYSQIVNDFQKGDIAEGYSVSREKKESFPLTVTSAQKNPTAFYLCASSPPFPLRGSSYNEQFFGPGTRLTVL.

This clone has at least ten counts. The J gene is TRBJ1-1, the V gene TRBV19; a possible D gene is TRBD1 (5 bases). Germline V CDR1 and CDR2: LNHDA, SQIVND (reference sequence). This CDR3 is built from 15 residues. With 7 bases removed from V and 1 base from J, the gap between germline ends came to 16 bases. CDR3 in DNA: TGTGCCAGTAATAGGCAAGGGGCCGGGAACACTGAAGCTTTCTTT. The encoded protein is CASNRQGAGNTEAFF.

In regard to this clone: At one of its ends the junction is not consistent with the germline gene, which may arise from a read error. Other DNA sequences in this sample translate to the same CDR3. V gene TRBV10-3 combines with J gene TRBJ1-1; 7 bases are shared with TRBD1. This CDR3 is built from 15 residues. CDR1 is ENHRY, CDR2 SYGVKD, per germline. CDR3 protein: CAISESTGPNTEAFF. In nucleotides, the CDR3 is TGTGCCATCAGTGAGTCGACAGGGCCAAACACGGAAGCTTTCTTT.

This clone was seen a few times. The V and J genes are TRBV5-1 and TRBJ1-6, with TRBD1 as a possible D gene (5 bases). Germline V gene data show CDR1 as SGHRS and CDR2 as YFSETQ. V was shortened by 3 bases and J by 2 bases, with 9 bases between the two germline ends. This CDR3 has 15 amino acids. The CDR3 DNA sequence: TGCGCCAGCAGCTGGCAGGGCCCCTATAATTCACCCCTCCACTTT. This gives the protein CASSWQGPYNSPLHF.

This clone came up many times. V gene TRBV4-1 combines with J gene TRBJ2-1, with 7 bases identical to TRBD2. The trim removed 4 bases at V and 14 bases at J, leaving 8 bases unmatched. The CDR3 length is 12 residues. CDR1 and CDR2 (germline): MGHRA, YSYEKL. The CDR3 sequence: CASSRPGGLEFF. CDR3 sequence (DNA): TGCGCCAGCAGCCGCCCGGGAGGACTAGAGTTCTTC.

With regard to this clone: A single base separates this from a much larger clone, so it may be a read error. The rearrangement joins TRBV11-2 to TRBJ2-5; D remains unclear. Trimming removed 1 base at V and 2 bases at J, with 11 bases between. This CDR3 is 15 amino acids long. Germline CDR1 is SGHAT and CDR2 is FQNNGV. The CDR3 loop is CASSLGLSRQETQYF. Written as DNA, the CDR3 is TGTGCCAGCAGCTTAGGGCTTAGCCGACAAGAGACCCAGTACTTC.

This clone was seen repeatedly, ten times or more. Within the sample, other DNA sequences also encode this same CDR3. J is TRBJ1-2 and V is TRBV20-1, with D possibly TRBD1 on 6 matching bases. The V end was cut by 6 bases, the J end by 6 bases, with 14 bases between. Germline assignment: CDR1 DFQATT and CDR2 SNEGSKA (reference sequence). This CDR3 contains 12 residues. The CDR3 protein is CSALGQTHGYTF. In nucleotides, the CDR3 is TGCAGTGCCCTAGGACAGACCCATGGCTACACCTTC.

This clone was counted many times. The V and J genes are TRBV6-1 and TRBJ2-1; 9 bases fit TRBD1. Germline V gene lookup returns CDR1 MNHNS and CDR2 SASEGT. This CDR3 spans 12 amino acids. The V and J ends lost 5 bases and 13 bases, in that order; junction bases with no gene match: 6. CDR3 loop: CASSLSGQGQFF. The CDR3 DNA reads TGTGCCAGCAGTCTTTCGGGACAGGGTCAGTTCTTC.

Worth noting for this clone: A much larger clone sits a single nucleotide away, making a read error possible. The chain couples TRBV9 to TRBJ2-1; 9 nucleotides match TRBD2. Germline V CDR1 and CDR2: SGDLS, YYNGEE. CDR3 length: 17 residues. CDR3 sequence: CASSVERGAGGYNDQFF. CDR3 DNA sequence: TGTGCCAGCAGCGTAGAGAGAGGGGCGGGAGGGTACAATGACCAGTTCTTC.

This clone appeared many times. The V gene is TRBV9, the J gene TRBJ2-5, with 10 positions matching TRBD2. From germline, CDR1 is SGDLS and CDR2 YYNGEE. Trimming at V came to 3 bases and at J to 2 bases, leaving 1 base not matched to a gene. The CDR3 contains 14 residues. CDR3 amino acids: CASSGTSGQETQYF. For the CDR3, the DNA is TGTGCCAGCAGCGGGACTAGCGGACAAGAGACCCAGTACTTC.

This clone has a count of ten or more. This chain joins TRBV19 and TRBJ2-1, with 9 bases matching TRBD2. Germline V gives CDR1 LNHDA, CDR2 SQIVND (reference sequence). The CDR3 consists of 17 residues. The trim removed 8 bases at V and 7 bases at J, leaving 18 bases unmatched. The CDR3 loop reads CASGLGPGLATSNEQFF. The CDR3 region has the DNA TGTGCCAGTGGGCTTGGTCCCGGACTAGCGACAAGTAATGAGCAGTTCTTC.

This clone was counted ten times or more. The CDR3 is CAWIPGTDEQYF. The CDR3 coding sequence is TGTGCCTGGATTCCGGGAACGGACGAGCAGTACTTC. The chain links TRBV30 to TRBJ2-7, with D possibly TRBD2 on 5 matching bases. Deletions cut 4 bases from V and 5 bases from J, with 12 bases between. In germline, CDR1 is GTSNPN, CDR2 SVGIG (reference sequence). CDR3 size: 12 residues.

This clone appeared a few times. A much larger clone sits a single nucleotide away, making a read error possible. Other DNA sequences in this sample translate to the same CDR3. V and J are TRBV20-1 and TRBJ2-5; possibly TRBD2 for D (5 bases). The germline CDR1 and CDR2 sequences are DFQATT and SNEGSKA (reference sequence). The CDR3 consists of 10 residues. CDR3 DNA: TGCAGTGCCCCGTGGGAGACACAGTACTTC. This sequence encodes CSAPWETQYF.

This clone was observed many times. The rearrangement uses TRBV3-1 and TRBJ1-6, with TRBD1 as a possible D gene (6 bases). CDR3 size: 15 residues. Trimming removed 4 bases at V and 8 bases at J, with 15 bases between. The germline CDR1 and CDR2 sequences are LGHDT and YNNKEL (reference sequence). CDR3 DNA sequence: TGTGCCAGCAGCCCGGGACAAGGGGACTATTCACCCCTCCACTTT. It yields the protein CASSPGQGDYSPLHF.

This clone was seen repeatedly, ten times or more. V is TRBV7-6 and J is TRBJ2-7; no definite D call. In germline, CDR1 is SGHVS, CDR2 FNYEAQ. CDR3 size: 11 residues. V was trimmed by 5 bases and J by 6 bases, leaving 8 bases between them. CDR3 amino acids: CASSPRGEQYF. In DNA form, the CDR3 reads TGTGCCAGCAGCCCCCGCGGCGAGCAGTACTTC.

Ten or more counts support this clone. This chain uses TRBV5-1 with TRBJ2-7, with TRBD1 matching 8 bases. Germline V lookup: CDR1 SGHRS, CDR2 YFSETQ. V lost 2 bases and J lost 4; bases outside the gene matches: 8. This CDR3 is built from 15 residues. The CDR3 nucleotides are TGCGCCAGCAGCTTAGGGGGACAGGCGGGATACGAGCAGTACTTC. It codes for CASSLGGQAGYEQYF.

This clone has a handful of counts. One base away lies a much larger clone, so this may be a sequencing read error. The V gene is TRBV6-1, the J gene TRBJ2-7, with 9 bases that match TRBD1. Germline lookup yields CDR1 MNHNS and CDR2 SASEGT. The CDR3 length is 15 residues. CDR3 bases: TGTGCCAGCAGGAAGGGGAGACAGGGGGAAAACGAGCAGTGCTTC. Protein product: CASRKGRQGENEQCF.

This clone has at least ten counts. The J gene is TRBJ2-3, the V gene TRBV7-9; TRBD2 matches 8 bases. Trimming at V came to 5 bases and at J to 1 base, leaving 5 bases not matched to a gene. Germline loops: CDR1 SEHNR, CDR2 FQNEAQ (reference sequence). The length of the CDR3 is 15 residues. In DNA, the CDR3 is TGTGCCAGCAGCCCCAGGCGGGAGGGCACAGATACGCAGTATTTT. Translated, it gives CASSPRREGTDTQYF.

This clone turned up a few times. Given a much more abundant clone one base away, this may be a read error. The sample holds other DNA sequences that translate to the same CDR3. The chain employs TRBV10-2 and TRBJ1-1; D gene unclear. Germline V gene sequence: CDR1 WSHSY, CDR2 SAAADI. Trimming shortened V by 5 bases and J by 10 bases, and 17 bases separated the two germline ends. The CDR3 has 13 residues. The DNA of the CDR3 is TGCGCCAGCAGTATGGGCCAGGCCTGGAGAGCTTTCTTT. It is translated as CASSMGQAWRAFF.

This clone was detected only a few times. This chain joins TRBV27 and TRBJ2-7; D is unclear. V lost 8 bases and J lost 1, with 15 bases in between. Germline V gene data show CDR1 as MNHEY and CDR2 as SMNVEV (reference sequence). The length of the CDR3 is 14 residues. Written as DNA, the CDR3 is TGTGCCAGCTCCCCACAGTGGTTTTCCTACGAGCAGTACTTC. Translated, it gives CASSPQWFSYEQYF.

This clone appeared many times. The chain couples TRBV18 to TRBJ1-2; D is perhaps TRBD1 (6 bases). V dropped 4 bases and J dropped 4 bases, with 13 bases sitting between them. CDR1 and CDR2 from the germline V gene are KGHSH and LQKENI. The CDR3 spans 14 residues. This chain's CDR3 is CASSLRQDPYGYTF. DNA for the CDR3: TGTGCCAGCTCACTCCGACAGGATCCCTATGGCTACACCTTC.

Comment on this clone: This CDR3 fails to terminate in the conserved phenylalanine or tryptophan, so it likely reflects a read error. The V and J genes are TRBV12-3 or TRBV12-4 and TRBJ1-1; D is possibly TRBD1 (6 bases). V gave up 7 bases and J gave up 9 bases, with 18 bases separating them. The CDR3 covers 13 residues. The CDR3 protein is CASISRDTGKAFL. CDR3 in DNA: TGTGCCAGCATCAGCCGGGACACAGGGAAAGCTTTCCTT.

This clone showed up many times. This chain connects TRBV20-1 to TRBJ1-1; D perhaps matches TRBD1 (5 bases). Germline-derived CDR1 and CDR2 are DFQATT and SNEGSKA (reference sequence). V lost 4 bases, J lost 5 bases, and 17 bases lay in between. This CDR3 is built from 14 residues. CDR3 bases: TGCAGTGCTAAAAGAGGGGAGGGAATAACTGAAGCTTTCTTT. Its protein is CSAKRGEGITEAFF.

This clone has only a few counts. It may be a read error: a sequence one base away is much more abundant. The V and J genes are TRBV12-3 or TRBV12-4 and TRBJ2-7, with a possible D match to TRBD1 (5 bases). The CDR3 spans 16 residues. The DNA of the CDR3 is TGCGCCAGCAGTTCCGAGAAAATGGGTCAGGGCTACGAGCAGTACTTC. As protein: CASSSEKMGQGYEQYF.

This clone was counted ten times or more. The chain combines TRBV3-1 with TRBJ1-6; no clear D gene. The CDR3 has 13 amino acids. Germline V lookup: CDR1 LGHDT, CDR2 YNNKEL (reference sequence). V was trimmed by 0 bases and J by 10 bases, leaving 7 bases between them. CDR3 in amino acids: CASSQEQNSPLHF. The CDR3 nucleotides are TGTGCCAGCAGCCAAGAACAGAACTCACCCCTCCACTTT.

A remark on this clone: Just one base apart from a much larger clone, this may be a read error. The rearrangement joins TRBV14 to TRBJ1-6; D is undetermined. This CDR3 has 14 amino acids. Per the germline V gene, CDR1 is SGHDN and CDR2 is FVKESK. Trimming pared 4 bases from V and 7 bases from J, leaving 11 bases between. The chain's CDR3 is CASSPEVSNSPLHF. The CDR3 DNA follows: TGTGCCAGCAGCCCAGAGGTGTCCAATTCACCCCTCCACTTT.

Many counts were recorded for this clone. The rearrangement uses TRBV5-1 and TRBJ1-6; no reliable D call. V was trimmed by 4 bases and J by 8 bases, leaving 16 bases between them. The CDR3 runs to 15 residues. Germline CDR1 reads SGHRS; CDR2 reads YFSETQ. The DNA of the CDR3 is TGCGCCAGCAGCCCTAATTGGAGTAGAGATTCACCCCTCCACTTT. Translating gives CASSPNWSRDSPLHF.